This T cell receptor (beta chain) came from a study of T cell repertoires in cytomegalovirus infection. Background on the study: Indications came from public TCR beta signatures; they pointed to CMV infection and to a matching HLA type. Overall study findings and caveats: HLA-C-restricted CMV-specific TCR beta clonotypes prevailed in the ex vivo response.

In TCRdb, the reads were re-called with MiXCR into one record per CDR3 protein. The table shows 60,000 to 75,000 distinct CDR3 sequences, with roughly 28% occurring only once. V shed 0 bases and J shed 1 base, with 15 bases lying between them. The germline V gene encodes CDR1 MNHNS and CDR2 SASEGT. The length of the CDR3 is 17 residues. As to this clonotype: What it recognizes is unknown.

The chain employs TRBV6-1 and TRBJ1-1, with D tentatively TRBD1 (5 bases). The TCR was taken from a human donor in good health (CMV status not recorded). Some clones in this sample may be carry-over from other donors' samples. The sequences come from CD8+ T cells from cultured PBMCs, collected from culture after CMV antigen stimulation. The CDR3, as DNA: TGTGCCAGCAGTGAAGCGCATTGGCAGGGTACGAACACTGAAGCTTTCTTT. The encoded protein is CASSEAHWQGTNTEAFF.